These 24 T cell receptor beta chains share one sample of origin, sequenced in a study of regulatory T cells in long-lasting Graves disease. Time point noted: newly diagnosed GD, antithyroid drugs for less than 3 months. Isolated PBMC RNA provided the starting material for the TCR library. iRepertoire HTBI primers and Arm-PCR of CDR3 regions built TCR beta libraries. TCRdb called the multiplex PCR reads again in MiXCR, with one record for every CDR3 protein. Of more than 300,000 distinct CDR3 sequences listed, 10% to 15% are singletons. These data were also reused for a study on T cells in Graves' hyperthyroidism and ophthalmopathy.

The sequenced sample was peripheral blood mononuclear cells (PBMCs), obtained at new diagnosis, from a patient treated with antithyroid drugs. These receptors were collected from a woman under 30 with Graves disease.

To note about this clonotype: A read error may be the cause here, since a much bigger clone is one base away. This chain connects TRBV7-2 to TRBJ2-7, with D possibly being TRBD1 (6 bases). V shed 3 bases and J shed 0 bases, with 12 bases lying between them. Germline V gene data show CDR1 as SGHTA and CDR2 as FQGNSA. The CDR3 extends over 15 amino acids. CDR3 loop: CASSLENRDSYEQYF. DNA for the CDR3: TGTGCCAGCAGCTTGGAAAACAGGGACTCCTACGAGCAGTACTTC.

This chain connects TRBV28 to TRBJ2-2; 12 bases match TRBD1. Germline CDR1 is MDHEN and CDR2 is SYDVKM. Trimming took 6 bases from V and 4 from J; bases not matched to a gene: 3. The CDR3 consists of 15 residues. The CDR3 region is CASRPGQGATGELFF. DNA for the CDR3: TGTGCCAGCAGGCCGGGACAGGGGGCCACCGGGGAGCTGTTTTTT.

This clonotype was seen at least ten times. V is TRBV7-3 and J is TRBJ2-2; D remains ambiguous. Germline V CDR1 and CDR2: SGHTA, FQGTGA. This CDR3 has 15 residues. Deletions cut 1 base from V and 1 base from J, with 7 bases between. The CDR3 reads CASSLRQKNTGELFF. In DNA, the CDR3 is TGTGCCAGCAGCTTAAGGCAGAAGAACACCGGGGAGCTGTTTTTT.

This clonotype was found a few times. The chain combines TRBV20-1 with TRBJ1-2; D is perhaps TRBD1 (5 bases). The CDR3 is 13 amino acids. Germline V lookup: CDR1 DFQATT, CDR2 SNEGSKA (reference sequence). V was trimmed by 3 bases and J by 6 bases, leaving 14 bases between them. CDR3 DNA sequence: TGCAGTGCTAGGCGCCAGGGATTACATGGCTACACCTTC. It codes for CSARRQGLHGYTF.

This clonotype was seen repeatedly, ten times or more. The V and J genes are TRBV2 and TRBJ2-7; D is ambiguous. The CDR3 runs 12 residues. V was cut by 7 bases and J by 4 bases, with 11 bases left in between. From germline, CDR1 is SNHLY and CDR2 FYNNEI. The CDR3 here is CASTEARYEQYV. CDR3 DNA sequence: TGTGCCAGCACCGAAGCCAGGTACGAGCAGTACGTC.

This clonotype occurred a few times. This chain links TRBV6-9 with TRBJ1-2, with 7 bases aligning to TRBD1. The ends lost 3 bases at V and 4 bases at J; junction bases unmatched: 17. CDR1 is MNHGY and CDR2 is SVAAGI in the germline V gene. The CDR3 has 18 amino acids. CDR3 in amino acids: CASSYIGSRGFPIYGYTF. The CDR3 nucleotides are TGTGCCAGCAGTTACATAGGGAGCAGGGGGTTCCCTATCTATGGCTACACCTTC.

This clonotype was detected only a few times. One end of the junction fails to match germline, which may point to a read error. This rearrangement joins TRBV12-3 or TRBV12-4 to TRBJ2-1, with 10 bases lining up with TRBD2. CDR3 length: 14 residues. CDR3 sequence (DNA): TGTGCCAGCAGTCTAGCGGGAGATAGTGGTGAGCAGTTCTTC. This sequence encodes CASSLAGDSGEQFF.

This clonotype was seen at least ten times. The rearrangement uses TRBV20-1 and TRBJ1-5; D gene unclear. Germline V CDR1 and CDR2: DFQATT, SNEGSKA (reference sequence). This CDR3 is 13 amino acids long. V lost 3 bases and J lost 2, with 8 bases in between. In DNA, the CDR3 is TGCAGTGCTAGCATACACCGCAATCAGCCCCAGCATTTT. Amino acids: CSASIHRNQPQHF.

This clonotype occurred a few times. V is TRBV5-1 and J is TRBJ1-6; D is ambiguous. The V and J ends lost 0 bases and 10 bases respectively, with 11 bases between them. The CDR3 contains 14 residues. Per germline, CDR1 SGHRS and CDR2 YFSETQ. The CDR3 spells CASSLEPTSSPLHF. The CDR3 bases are TGCGCCAGCAGCTTGGAGCCTACGAGCTCACCCCTCCACTTT.

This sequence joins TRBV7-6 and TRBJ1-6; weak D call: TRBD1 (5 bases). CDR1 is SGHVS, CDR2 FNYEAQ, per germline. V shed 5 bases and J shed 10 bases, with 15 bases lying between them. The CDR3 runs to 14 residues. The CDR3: CASSRRVLGSPLHF. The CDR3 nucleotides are TGTGCCAGCAGCCGCAGGGTATTAGGGTCACCCCTCCACTTT.

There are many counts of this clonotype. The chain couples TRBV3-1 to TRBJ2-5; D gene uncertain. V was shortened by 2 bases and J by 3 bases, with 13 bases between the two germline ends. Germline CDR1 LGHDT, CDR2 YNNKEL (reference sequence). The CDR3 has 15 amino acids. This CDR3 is CASSQTLGRKETQYF. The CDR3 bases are TGTGCCAGCAGCCAAACTTTAGGGCGAAAAGAGACCCAGTACTTC.

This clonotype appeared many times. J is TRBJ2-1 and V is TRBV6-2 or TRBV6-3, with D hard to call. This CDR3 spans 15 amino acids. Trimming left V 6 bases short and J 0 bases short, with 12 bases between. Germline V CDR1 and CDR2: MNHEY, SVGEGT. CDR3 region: CASSPHQNSYNEQFF. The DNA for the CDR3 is TGTGCCAGCAGCCCCCATCAAAACTCCTACAATGAGCAGTTCTTC.

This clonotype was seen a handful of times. The CDR3 coding sequence is TGTGCCAGCAGTACAGAGGGAGAGACCCAGTACTTC. Translating gives CASSTEGETQYF. The gene calls are TRBV6-1 and TRBJ2-5, with a possible D match to TRBD2 (5 bases). The CDR3 length is 12 residues. CDR1 MNHNS and CDR2 SASEGT come from the germline V gene. Trimming shortened V by 5 bases and J by 4 bases, and 8 bases separated the two germline ends.

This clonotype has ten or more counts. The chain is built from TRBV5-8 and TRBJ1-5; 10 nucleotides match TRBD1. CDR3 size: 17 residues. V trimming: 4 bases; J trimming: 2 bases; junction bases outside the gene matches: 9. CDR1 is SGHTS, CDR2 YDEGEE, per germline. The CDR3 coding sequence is TGTGCCAGCAGCCCCGACTTGACAGGGGGCGGCAATCAGCCCCAGCATTTT. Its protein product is CASSPDLTGGGNQPQHF.

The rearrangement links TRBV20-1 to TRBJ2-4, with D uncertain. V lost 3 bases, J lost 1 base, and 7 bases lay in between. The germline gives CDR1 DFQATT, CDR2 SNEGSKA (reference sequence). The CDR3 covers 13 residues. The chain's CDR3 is CSASQMAKNIQYF. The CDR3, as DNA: TGCAGTGCTAGTCAGATGGCCAAAAACATTCAGTACTTC.

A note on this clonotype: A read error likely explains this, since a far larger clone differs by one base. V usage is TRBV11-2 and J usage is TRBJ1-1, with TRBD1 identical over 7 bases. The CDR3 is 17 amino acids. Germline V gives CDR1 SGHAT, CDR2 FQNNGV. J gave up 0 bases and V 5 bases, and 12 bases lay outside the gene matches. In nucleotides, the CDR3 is TGTGCCAGCAGCCCTGGGACAGCCCTCCGACTGAACACTGAAGCTTTCTTT. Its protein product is CASSPGTALRLNTEAFF. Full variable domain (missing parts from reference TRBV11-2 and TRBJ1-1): EAGVAQSPRYKIIEKRQSVAFWCNPISGHATLYWYQQILGQGPKLLIQFQNNGVVDDSQLPKDRFSAERLKGVDSTLKIQPAKLEDSAVYLCASSPGTALRLNTEAFFGQGTRLTVV.

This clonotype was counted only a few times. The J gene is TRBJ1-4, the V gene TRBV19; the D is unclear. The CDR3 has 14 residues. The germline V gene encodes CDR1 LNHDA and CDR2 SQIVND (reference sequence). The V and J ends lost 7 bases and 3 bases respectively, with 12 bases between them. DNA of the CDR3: TGTGCCAGTACCCCCGGATGGGCTAATGAAAAACTGTTTTTT. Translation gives CASTPGWANEKLFF.

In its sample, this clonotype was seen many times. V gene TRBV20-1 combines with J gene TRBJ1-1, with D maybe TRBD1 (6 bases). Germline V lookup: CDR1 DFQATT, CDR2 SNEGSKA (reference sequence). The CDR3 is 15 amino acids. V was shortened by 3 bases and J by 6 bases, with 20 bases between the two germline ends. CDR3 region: CSASQGTAGNPEAFF. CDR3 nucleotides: TGCAGTGCTAGCCAGGGGACGGCTGGAAATCCTGAAGCTTTCTTT.

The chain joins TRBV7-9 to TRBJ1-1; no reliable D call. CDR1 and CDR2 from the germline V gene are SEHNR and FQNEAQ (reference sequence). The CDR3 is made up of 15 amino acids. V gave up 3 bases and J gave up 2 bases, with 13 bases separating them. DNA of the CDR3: TGTGCCAGCAGCTTTGGCTGGGGTGCCAACACTGAAGCTTTCTTT. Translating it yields CASSFGWGANTEAFF.

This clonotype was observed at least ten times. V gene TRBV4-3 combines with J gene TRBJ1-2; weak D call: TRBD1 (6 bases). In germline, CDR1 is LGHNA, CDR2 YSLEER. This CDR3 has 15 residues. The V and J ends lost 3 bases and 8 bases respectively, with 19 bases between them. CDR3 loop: CASSHELGGGGGYTF. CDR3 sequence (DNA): TGCGCCAGCAGCCATGAGCTTGGGGGCGGAGGAGGCTACACCTTC.

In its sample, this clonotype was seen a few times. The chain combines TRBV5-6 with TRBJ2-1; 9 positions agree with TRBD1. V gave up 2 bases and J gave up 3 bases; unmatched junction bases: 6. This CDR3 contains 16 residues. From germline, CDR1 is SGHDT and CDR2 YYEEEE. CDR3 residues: CASSFFGQGIYNEQFF. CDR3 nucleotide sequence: TGTGCCAGCAGCTTTTTTGGACAGGGGATCTACAATGAGCAGTTCTTC.

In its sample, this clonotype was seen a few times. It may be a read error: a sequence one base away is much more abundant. The CDR3 sequence is CASSRQGRADAFF. DNA of the CDR3: TGTGCCAGCAGTCGACAGGGGCGGGCTGATGCTTTCTTT. This rearrangement joins TRBV27 to TRBJ1-1; 8 bases map to TRBD1. Germline V lookup: CDR1 MNHEY, CDR2 SMNVEV (reference sequence). The CDR3 is 13 amino acids.

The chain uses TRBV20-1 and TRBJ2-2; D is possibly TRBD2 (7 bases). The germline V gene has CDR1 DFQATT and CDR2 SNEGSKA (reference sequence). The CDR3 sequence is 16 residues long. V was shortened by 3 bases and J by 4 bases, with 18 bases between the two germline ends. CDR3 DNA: TGCAGTGCTAGTGGGGGGGGGGGCCTTGCCACCGGGGAGCTGTTTTTT. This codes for CSASGGGGLATGELFF.

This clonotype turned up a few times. The DNA of the CDR3 is TGTGCCAGCAGCTTAGCACGGATTGAAGCTTTCTTT. Residues: CASSLARIEAFF. V and J are TRBV7-9 and TRBJ1-1; D is unclear. CDR3 length: 12 residues. Germline lookup yields CDR1 SEHNR and CDR2 FQNEAQ (reference sequence). The ends were cut back, 0 bases at V and 7 bases at J, with 6 bases in the middle.